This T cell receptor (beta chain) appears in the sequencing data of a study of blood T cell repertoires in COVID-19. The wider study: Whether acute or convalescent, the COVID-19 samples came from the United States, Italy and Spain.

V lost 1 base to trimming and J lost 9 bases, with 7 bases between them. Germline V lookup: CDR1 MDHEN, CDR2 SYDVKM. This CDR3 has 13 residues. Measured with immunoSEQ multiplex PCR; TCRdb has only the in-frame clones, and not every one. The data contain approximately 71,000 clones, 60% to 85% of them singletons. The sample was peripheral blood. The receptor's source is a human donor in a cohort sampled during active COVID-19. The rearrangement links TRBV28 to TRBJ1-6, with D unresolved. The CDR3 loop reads CASSLSSPSPLHF. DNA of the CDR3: TGTGCCAGCAGTTTATCTTCCCCTTCACCCCTCCACTTT. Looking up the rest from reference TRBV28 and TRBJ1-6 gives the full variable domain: DVKVTQSSRYLVKRTGEKVFLECVQDMDHENMFWYRQDPGLGLRLIYFSYDVKMKEKGDIPEGYSVSREKKERFSLILESASTNQTSMYLCASSLSSPSPLHFGNGTRLTVT.